This TCR beta chain was sequenced in a study of blood T cell repertoires in COVID-19. Study summary: Sample material is recorded as cDNA or gDNA derived from T cells, B-cell-depleted T cells, or PBMCs.

CDR1 and CDR2 from the germline V gene are SGHTS and YDEGEE. CDR3 length equals 14 residues. Trimming left V 4 bases short and J 4 bases short, with 14 bases between. Measured with immunoSEQ multiplex PCR; TCRdb has only the in-frame clones, and not every one. Among about 180,000 clones listed, 85% to 90% were seen once. This chain uses TRBV5-8 with TRBJ1-2, with D perhaps matching TRBD1 (6 bases). This clonotype originated in a woman aged 25 to 45 with active or convalescent COVID-19. The specimen sequenced was peripheral blood. CDR3 nucleotides: TGTGCCAGCAGCCCAACAGGGAGCTCCTATGGCTACACCTTC. This translates into CASSPTGSSYGYTF.